This paragraph reports one T cell receptor (beta chain). Its antigen is unidentified. This specimen comes from a study of vaccination effects on CD4 cells after COVID-19. The method was immunoSEQ multiplex PCR; TCRdb's version includes in-frame clones alone and lacks a portion of them. The repertoire holds just under 75,000 clones, with roughly 73% as singletons. Scientists isolated CD4+ T cells after a roughly 10-day culture period ended. Each participant was given two doses of one vaccine (BNT162b2 or mRNA-1273). This clonotype was obtained from a human donor who received a COVID-19 vaccine. Sample: CD4+ T cells from PBMCs cultured without peptide, taken after COVID-19 vaccination.

This CDR3 reads CASSYSRQGADRNSPLHF. CDR3 DNA: TGTGCCAGCAGTTATTCAAGGCAGGGGGCGGACAGGAATTCACCCCTCCACTTT. The chain combines TRBV6-2 or TRBV6-3 with TRBJ1-6, with 8 positions matching TRBD1. Germline CDR1 MNHEY, CDR2 SVGEGT. This CDR3 is 18 amino acids long. The V segment lost 3 bases and the J segment 7 bases; nucleotides outside the gene matches: 14.